The 15 T cell receptor beta chains listed next were all sequenced from one sample in a study of T-cell reconstitution after alpha-beta-depleted transplantation in children. As it was prepared, the TCRbeta library received unique molecular identifiers. TCRdb re-called the PCR reads with MiXCR, one entry per CDR3 protein. The table includes 200,000 to 250,000 distinct CDR3 sequences, 7.5% to 9.5% detected once. The sample in question was PBMCs, mostly from graft donor cells, obtained 360 days after TCRalphabeta/CD19-depleted stem cell transplant. The receptors here all came from a male patient aged 2 to 9 who had a stem cell transplant for acute myeloid leukemia, so the T cells may come from the graft donor.

This clonotype has only a few counts. The rearrangement uses TRBV3-1 and TRBJ2-5, with TRBD2 matching 12 bases. Looked up from germline, CDR1 is LGHDT and CDR2 is YNNKEL (reference sequence). The CDR3 spans 16 residues. V trimming: 0 bases; J trimming: 5 bases; junction bases outside the gene matches: 4. CDR3 protein: CASSQDLAGGLETQYF. The CDR3, as DNA: TGTGCCAGCAGCCAAGATCTAGCGGGGGGGCTGGAGACCCAGTACTTC.

CDR3: CASTGPTSQETQYF. DNA for the CDR3: TGTGCCAGCACCGGACCGACAAGCCAAGAGACCCAGTACTTC. The V call is TRBV5-6, the J call TRBJ2-5, with unresolved D. CDR1 is SGHDT, CDR2 YYEEEE, per germline. V was shortened by 6 bases and J by 1 base, with 13 bases between the two germline ends. The CDR3 runs to 14 residues.

This sequence joins TRBV28 and TRBJ1-2, with unresolved D. Germline-derived CDR1 and CDR2 are MDHEN and SYDVKM. The CDR3 has 12 residues. V lost 4 bases to trimming and J lost 4 bases, with 7 bases between them. Here the CDR3 DNA reads TGTGCCAGCAGTTGGGCAGCCTATGGCTACACCTTC. It specifies CASSWAAYGYTF.

The J gene is TRBJ1-1, the V gene TRBV20-1; tentatively, D is TRBD1 (5 bases). CDR1 and CDR2 (germline): DFQATT, SNEGSKA (reference sequence). The CDR3 has 15 residues. The CDR3 nucleotides read TGCAGCTGGGGCGTGGCATCTGCCTTGAGCACTGAAGCTTTCTTT. Translating gives CSWGVASALSTEAFF.

This clonotype was recorded a few times. The genes are TRBV5-1 and TRBJ2-5; D possibly uses TRBD1 or TRBD2 (5 bases each). CDR3 length: 14 residues. Trimming left V 4 bases short and J 4 bases short, with 14 bases between. Germline V CDR1 and CDR2: SGHRS, YFSETQ. CDR3 nucleotides: TGCGCCAGCAGCCCTGAGGGGTTGGGAGAGACCCAGTACTTC. This encodes CASSPEGLGETQYF.

This clonotype was detected ten times or more. The V and J genes are TRBV5-1 and TRBJ2-2, with D perhaps matching TRBD2 (6 bases). In germline, CDR1 is SGHRS, CDR2 YFSETQ. V gave up 2 bases and J gave up 0 bases, with 8 bases separating them. The CDR3 has 15 residues. Written as DNA, the CDR3 is TGCGCCAGCAGCTTCGGACTACCGAACACCGGGGAGCTGTTTTTT. It specifies CASSFGLPNTGELFF.

In this sample, this clonotype turned up a few times. One end of the junction is discordant with germline, which a read error may explain. The genes are TRBV20-1 and TRBJ1-1; a possible D gene is TRBD1 (5 bases). CDR3 size: 13 residues. CDR1 and CDR2 from the germline V gene are DFQATT and SNEGSKA (reference sequence). The CDR3 here is CSARGEADTEAFF. CDR3 nucleotide sequence: TGCAGTGCAAGAGGGGAAGCGGACACTGAAGCTTTCTTT.

This clonotype was picked up many times. This chain links TRBV2 with TRBJ2-2, with D hard to call. There are 11 residues in the CDR3. Trimming shortened V by 10 bases and J by 4 bases, and 7 bases separated the two germline ends. Germline V CDR1 and CDR2: SNHLY, FYNNEI. In DNA form, the CDR3 reads TGTGCCATCTATACCACCGGGGAGCTGTTTTTT. The encoded protein is CAIYTTGELFF.

This clonotype showed up many times. The rearrangement joins TRBV29-1 to TRBJ2-5, with TRBD2 matching over 11 bases. The length of the CDR3 is 12 residues. V was pared by 7 bases and J by 3 bases, with 1 base of the junction left unmatched. The germline V gene encodes CDR1 SQVTM and CDR2 ANQGSEA. CDR3 coding DNA: TGCAGCGGTAGCGGGGGGGAAGAGACCCAGTACTTC. The encoded protein is CSGSGGEETQYF.

This clonotype was recorded at least ten times. This rearrangement joins TRBV29-1 to TRBJ2-2; 9 bases align to TRBD1. The germline CDR1 and CDR2 sequences are SQVTM and ANQGSEA. V was pared by 6 bases and J by 1 base, with 3 bases of the junction left unmatched. The CDR3 contains 14 residues. CDR3 sequence: CSVRTGENTGELFF. The CDR3 DNA follows: TGCAGCGTGAGGACAGGGGAGAACACCGGGGAGCTGTTTTTT.

This clonotype was counted many times. The chain recombines TRBV30 with TRBJ2-2; 11 bases map to TRBD2. V lost 5 bases to trimming and J lost 4 bases; unmatched junction nucleotides: 3. The CDR3 length is 14 residues. Germline V gives CDR1 GTSNPN, CDR2 SVGIG (reference sequence). This chain's CDR3 is CAWRLAGTTGELFF. CDR3 coding DNA: TGTGCCTGGCGACTAGCGGGAACCACCGGGGAGCTGTTTTTT. Full variable domain (outside the CDR3, taken from reference TRBV30 and TRBJ2-2): SQTIHQWPATLVQPVGSPLSLECTVEGTSNPNLYWYRQAAGRGLQLLFYSVGIGQISSEVPQNLSASRPQDRQFILSSKKLLLSDSGFYLCAWRLAGTTGELFFGEGSRLTVL.

The V call is TRBV4-2, the J call TRBJ2-5; D not certain. Germline V gene sequence: CDR1 LGHNA, CDR2 YNFKEQ. The CDR3 loop spans 14 amino acids. V lost 3 bases to trimming and J lost 5 bases, with 13 bases between them. For the CDR3, the DNA is TGTGCCAGCAGCCAGGTGACGGGTCCTGAGACCCAGTACTTC. It is translated as CASSQVTGPETQYF.

The chain couples TRBV10-3 to TRBJ2-3, with D unclear. V was shortened by 4 bases and J by 3 bases, with 8 bases between the two germline ends. CDR3 size: 13 residues. Per the germline V gene, CDR1 is ENHRY and CDR2 is SYGVKD. CDR3 loop: CAISGGWTDTQYF. The CDR3 DNA reads as TGTGCCATCAGTGGGGGATGGACAGATACGCAGTATTTT.

This clonotype was seen many times. The rearrangement links TRBV5-1 to TRBJ1-3, with unresolved D. CDR3 size: 16 residues. CDR1 and CDR2 from the germline V gene are SGHRS and YFSETQ. Trimming shortened V by 3 bases and J by 0 bases, and 13 bases separated the two germline ends. As DNA, the CDR3 is TGCGCCAGCAGCTGGCTGGGAACAGTCTCTGGAAACACCATATATTTT. It translates to CASSWLGTVSGNTIYF.

The CDR3 loop reads CASSLDRWDTRNEKLFF. Written as DNA, the CDR3 is TGTGCCAGCAGCTTAGATCGCTGGGACACTCGTAATGAAAAACTGTTTTTT. This chain connects TRBV7-8 to TRBJ1-4; D possibly corresponds to TRBD1 (6 bases). The V gene's germline CDR1 is SGHVS and CDR2 FQNEAQ. CDR3 length equals 17 residues. V gave up 1 base and J gave up 4 bases, with 16 bases separating them.